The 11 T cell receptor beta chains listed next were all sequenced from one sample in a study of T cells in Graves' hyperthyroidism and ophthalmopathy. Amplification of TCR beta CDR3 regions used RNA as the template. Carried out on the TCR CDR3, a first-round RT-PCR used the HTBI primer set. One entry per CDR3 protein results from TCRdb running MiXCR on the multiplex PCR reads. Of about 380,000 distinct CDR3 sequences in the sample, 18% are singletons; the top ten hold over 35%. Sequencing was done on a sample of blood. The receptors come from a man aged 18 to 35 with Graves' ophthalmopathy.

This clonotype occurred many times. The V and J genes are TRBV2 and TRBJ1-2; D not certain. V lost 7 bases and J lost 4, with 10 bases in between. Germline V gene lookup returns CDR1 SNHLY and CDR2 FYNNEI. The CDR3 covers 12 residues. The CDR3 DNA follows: TGTGCCAGCACAACTGAGATCTATGGCTACACCTTC. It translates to CASTTEIYGYTF.

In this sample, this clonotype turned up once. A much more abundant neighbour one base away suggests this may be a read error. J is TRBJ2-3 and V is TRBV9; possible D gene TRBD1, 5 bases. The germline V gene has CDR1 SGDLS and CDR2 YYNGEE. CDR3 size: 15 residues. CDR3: CASSVSTGSTDTRYF. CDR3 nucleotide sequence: TGTGCCAGCAGCGTGTCCACAGGCTCCACAGATACGCGGTATTTT.

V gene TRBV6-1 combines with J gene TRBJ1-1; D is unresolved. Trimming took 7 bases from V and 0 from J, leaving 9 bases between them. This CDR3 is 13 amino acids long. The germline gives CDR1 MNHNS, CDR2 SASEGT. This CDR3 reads CASKDDMNTEAFF. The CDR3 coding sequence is TGTGCCAGCAAGGACGACATGAACACTGAAGCTTTCTTT.

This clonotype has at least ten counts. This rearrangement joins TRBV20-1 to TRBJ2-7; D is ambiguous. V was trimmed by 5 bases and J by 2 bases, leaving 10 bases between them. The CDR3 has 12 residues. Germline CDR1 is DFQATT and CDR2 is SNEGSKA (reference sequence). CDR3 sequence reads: CSAGRATYEQYF. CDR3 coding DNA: TGCAGTGCTGGCCGGGCTACCTACGAGCAGTACTTC.

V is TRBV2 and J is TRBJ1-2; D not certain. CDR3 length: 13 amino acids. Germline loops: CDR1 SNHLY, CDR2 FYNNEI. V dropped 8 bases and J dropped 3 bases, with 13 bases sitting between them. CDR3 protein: CASGPPMDYGYTF. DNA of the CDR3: TGTGCCAGCGGTCCTCCGATGGACTATGGCTACACCTTC.

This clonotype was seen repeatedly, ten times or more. The CDR3 sequence: CASSSPGQGALEQYF. The CDR3 DNA follows: TGTGCCAGCAGTTCACCGGGACAGGGGGCCCTCGAGCAGTACTTC. V gene TRBV6-1 combines with J gene TRBJ2-7, with 12 nucleotides matching TRBD1. V was clipped by 5 bases and J by 6 bases; unmatched bases: 8. CDR3 length equals 15 residues. Germline assignment: CDR1 MNHNS and CDR2 SASEGT.

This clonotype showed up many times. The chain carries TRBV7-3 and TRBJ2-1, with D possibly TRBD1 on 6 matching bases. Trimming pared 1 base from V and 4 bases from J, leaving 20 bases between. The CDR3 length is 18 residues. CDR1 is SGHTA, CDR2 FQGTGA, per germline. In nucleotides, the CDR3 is TGTGCCAGCAGCTTAAGGGGTCCGGGGCACAGGGCGTACAATGAGCAGTTCTTC. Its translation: CASSLRGPGHRAYNEQFF.

CDR3 in DNA: TGTGCCAGCAGCATGGGGGACAGGGGCCACGAGCAGTACTTC. Translated: CASSMGDRGHEQYF. The V gene is TRBV5-6, the J gene TRBJ2-7; 10 bases match TRBD1. The CDR3 is 14 residues long. V shed 4 bases and J 5 bases; nucleotides not matched to a gene: 6. Germline V CDR1 and CDR2: SGHDT, YYEEEE.

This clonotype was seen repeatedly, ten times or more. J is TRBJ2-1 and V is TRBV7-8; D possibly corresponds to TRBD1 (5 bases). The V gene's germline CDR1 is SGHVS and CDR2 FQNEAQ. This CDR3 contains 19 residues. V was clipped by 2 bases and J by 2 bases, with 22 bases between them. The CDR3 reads CASSLHQGALPSPYNEQFF. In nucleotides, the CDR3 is TGTGCCAGCAGCTTACATCAGGGTGCCCTACCGTCTCCCTACAATGAGCAGTTCTTC.

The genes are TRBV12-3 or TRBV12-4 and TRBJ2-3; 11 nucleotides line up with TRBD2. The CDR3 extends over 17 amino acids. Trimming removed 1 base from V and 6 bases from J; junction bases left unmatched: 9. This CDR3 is CASSLGTVAGGRDTQYF. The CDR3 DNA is TGTGCCAGCAGTTTAGGAACGGTAGCGGGGGGGCGGGATACGCAGTATTTT.

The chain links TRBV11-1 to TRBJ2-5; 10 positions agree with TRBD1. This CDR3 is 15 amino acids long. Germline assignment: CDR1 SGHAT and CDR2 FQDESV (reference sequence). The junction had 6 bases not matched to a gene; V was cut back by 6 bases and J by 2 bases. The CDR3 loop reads CASRPGQGDQETQYF. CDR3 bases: TGTGCCAGCAGACCCGGACAGGGGGATCAAGAGACCCAGTACTTC.